The source of this TCR beta chain is a study of graft-versus-host responses after intestinal transplantation. About the research overall: Transplants were multivisceral, liver-intestinal, or isolated intestinal. The study gave all recipients anti-thymocyte globulin induction, then tacrolimus and steroids for 2 to 3 years.

Germline V gene lookup returns CDR1 SGDLS and CDR2 YYNGEE. With 0 bases clipped from V and 3 bases from J, the junction kept 5 bases outside the gene matches. The CDR3 totals 15 residues. Profiled with immunoSEQ multiplex PCR; TCRdb holds only in-frame clones, not every one. The repertoire includes 120,000 or so clones, roughly 95% of them detected once, and about 0.51% sits in the top ten. As for this clone: The antigen remains undetermined.

This sample comprised unstimulated CD8+ T cells sorted from spleen or lymph node cells, obtained before intestinal transplant. This clonotype was sampled from a human donor who received an intestinal transplant. J is TRBJ1-2 and V is TRBV9, with 7 positions matching TRBD1. The CDR3 is CASSVGRGVDYGYTF. CDR3 sequence (DNA): TGTGCCAGCAGCGTAGGCAGGGGGGTAGACTATGGCTACACCTTC.